This T cell receptor (beta chain) was documented in a study of blood T cells in healthy people across ages. Study-level results: The study found more naive CD4+ cells and higher diversity in long-lived than aged donors.

A J-beta primer mix and a sample-barcoded 5' primer were used in a second PCR of roughly 6 to 11 cycles. MiXCR, applied by TCRdb to the 5' RACE reads, yields one record per CDR3 protein. The sample has fewer than 2,000,000 distinct CDR3 sequences; about 35% are singletons. A minimum of 5.5 micrograms of total RNA was extracted per sample. Points on this clonotype: Antigen: not known.

The germline V gene has CDR1 LGHDT and CDR2 YNNKEL (reference sequence). This CDR3 is 13 amino acids long. V lost 1 base to trimming and J lost 6 bases, with 8 bases between them. The chain employs TRBV3-1 and TRBJ2-3; tentatively, D is TRBD2 (5 bases). This sequence was found in a woman between 25 and 40 years old in good health. The sequencing sample was made of blood. The CDR3 DNA sequence: TGTGCCAGCAGCCAAGTGGAGCGGGATACGCAGTATTTT. Translating it yields CASSQVERDTQYF.